This T cell receptor beta chain was sequenced during a study of identical twins. A few counts support this clonotype. Each CDR3 protein gets one entry after TCRdb re-called the 5' RACE reads with MiXCR. The sample yields 600,000 to 850,000 distinct CDR3 sequences, 18% seen once. CDR3 length: 13 amino acids. V lost 3 bases and J 2 bases, leaving 11 bases between the germline ends. Germline V gene data show CDR1 as DFQATT and CDR2 as SNEGSKA (reference sequence). This sample was also put to use in a study of T cells expressing NK-cell markers. That report adds: CD8+ T cells in six or seven donors included dominant NKG2C+ clonotypes at 1.0-7.0%.

The sequencing sample was made of PBMCs. The receptor comes from a woman younger than 30 in good health. V is TRBV20-1 and J is TRBJ2-7, with D unclear. CDR3 in amino acids: CSARDGITYEQYF. DNA of the CDR3: TGCAGTGCTAGGGACGGAATTACCTACGAGCAGTACTTC.